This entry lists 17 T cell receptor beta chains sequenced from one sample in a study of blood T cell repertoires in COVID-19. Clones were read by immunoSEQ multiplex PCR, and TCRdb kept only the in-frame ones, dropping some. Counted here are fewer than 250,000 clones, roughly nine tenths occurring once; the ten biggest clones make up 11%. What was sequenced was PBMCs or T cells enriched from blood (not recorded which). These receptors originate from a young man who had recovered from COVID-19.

The CDR3 loop reads CASSYHTDTGELFF. The CDR3 coding sequence is TGTGCCAGCAGCTATCACACCGACACCGGGGAGCTGTTTTTT. The chain recombines TRBV3-1 (or the pseudogene TRBV3-2) with TRBJ2-2; D is uncertain. The length of the CDR3 is 14 residues. V lost 5 bases to trimming and J lost 3 bases, with 10 bases between them. Germline V gene sequence: CDR1 LGHDT, CDR2 YNNKEL (reference sequence).

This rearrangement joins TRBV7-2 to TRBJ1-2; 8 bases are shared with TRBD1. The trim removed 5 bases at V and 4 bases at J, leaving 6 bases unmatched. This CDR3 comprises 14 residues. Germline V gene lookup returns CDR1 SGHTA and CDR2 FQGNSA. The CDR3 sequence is CASSQGANGYGYTF. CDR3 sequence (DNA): TGTGCCAGCAGCCAGGGGGCGAACGGCTATGGCTACACCTTC.

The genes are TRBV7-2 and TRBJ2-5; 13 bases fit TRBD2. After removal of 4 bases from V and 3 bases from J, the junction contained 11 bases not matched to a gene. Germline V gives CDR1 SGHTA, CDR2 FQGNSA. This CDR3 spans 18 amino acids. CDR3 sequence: CASSWTSGGPIVKETQYF. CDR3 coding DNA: TGTGCCAGCAGCTGGACTAGCGGGGGCCCCATTGTAAAAGAGACCCAGTACTTC.

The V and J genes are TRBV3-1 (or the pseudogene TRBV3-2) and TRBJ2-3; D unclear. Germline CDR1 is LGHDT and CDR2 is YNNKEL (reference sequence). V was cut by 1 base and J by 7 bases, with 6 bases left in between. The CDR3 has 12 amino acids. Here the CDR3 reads CASSQGANTQYF. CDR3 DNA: TGTGCCAGCAGCCAAGGGGCTAATACGCAGTATTTT.

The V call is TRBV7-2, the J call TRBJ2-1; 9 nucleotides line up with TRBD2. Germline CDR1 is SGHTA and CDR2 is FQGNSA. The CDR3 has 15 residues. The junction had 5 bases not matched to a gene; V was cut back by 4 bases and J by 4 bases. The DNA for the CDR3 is TGTGCCAGCAGCTCCGGGGGACTAGCTTACAATGAGCAGTTCTTC. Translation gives CASSSGGLAYNEQFF. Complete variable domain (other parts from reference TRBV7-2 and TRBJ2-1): GAGVSQSPSNKVTEKGKDVELRCDPISGHTALYWYRQSLGQGLEFLIYFQGNSAPDKSGLPSDRFSAERTGGSVSTLTIQRTQQEDSAVYLCASSSGGLAYNEQFFGPGTRLTVL.

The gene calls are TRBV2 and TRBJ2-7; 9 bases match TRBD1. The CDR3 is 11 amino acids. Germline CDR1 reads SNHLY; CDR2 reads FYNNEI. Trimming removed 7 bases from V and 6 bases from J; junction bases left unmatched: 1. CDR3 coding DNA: TGTGCCAGCACGACAGGGGGCGAGCAGTACTTC. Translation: CASTTGGEQYF.

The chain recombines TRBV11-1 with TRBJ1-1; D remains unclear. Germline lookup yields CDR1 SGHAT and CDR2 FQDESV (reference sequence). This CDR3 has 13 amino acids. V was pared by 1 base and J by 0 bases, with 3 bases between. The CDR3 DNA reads TGTGCCAGCAGCTTAGGGCTGAACACTGAAGCTTTCTTT. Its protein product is CASSLGLNTEAFF.

CDR3 nucleotide sequence: TGCGCCAGCAGTGAGTTCCGGGTAGGTCTGTACGAGCAGTACTTC. Translation: CASSEFRVGLYEQYF. The gene calls are TRBV10-1 and TRBJ2-7, with D hard to call. This CDR3 is 15 amino acids long. Between the trimmed V and J ends, which lost 1 base and 4 bases, there was a span of 14 bases. Germline CDR1 WNHNN, CDR2 SYGVQD (reference sequence).

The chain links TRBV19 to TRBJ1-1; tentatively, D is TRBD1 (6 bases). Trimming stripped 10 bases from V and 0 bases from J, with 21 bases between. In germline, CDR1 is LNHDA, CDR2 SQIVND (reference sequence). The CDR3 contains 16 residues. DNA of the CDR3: TGTGCCACTTCATCCCCTGTCAGGGGCATGAACACTGAAGCTTTCTTT. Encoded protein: CATSSPVRGMNTEAFF.

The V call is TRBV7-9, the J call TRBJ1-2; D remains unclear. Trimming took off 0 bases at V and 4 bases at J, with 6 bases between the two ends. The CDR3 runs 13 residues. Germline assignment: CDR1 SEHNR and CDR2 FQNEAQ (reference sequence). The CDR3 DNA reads TGTGCCAGCAGCTTAGCGGGCCCCTATGGCTACACCTTC. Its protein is CASSLAGPYGYTF.

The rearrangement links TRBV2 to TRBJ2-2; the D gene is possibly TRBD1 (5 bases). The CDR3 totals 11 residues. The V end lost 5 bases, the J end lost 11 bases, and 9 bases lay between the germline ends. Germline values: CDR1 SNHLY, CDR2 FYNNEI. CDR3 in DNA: TGTGCCAGCAGTATAAGGACAGAGCTGTTTTTT. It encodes CASSIRTELFF.

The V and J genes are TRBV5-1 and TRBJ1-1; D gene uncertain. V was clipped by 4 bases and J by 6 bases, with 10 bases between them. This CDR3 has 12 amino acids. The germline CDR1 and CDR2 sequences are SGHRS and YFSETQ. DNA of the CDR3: TGCGCCAGCAGCCCCCCCGGGGCTGAAGCTTTCTTT. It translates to CASSPPGAEAFF.

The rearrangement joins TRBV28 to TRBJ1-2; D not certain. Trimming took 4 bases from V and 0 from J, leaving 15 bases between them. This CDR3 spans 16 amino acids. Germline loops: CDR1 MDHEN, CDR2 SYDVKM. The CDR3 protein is CASSSLESLANYGYTF. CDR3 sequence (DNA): TGTGCCAGCAGTTCCCTAGAGTCCCTCGCTAACTATGGCTACACCTTC.

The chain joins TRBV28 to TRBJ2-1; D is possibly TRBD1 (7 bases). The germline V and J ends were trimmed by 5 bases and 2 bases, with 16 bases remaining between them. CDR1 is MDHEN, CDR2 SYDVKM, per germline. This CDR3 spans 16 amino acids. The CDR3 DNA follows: TGTGCCAGCAGTACAACAGGGGCGGGGACCTACAATGAGCAGTTCTTC. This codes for CASSTTGAGTYNEQFF.

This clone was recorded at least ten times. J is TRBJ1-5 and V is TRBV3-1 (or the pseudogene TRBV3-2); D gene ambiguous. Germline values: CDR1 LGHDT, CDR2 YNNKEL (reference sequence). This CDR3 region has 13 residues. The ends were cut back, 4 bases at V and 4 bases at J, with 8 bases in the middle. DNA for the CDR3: TGTGCCAGCAGCCCCCCCGAGAATCAGCCCCAGCATTTT. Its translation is CASSPPENQPQHF.

CDR3 protein: CAWRQGTSGGETQYF. DNA for the CDR3: TGTGCCTGGCGGCAGGGGACGTCCGGTGGAGAGACCCAGTACTTC. The gene calls are TRBV30 and TRBJ2-5; tentatively, D is TRBD1 (6 bases). The CDR3 length is 15 residues. Germline V lookup: CDR1 GTSNPN, CDR2 SVGIG (reference sequence). Trimming pared 5 bases from V and 4 bases from J, leaving 20 bases between.

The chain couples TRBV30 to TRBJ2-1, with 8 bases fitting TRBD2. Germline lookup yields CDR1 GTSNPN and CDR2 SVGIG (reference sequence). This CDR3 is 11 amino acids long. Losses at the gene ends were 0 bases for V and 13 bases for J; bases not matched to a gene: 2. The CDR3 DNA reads TGTGCCTGGAGTGTAGGGACTAGTCAGTTCTTC. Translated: CAWSVGTSQFF.